This T cell receptor beta chain was recovered during a study of T cell repertoires in aging, cancer and after chemotherapy. Background on the study: Paired samples before and after chemotherapy came from glioblastoma patients receiving temozolomide-based therapy. Study conclusions and caveats: Compared with age-matched healthy donors, untreated hematological or solid cancer patients showed higher blood TCR clonality. In each cancer cohort, median generation probability increased across chemotherapy, suggesting thymic output rebounded.

V was cut by 4 bases and J by 2 bases, with 20 bases left in between. Germline CDR1 is MNHEY and CDR2 is SVGAGI. This CDR3 is 17 amino acids long. Multiplex touch-down PCR with TRB-A/B primers amplified rearranged V-D-J TRB sequences. MiXCR was run by TCRdb on the multiplex PCR reads, yielding one entry per CDR3 protein. The sample records some 2,000 distinct CDR3 sequences, 20% being singletons. This clonotype is deemed medium-sized. Its antigen is undetermined. The template was genomic DNA from peripheral blood, not RNA. Material: blood. This chain uses TRBV6-5 with TRBJ1-1, with D possibly being TRBD1 (5 bases). The sequence was obtained from a human donor with a solid tumor. CDR3 nucleotides: TGTGCCAGCAGTTTTCTTCGGGCAGGGTCAAGAAACACTGAAGCTTTCTTT. It codes for CASSFLRAGSRNTEAFF.